This T cell receptor (beta chain) was profiled in a study of cytomegalovirus exposure and HLA in healthy donors. Study summary: It was reported in a later analysis that the 100 to 150 validation repertoires used the same platform as the roughly 700 first-cohort repertoires. Study-level results: The listing of roughly 160 TCR beta chains classed them as cytomegalovirus-associated. The study found most TCR sequences rare, yet found some public TCRs in many donors. According to a subsequent analysis, TCR clusters from the first cohort were inclined to appear together in the 130 or so validation repertoires.

As to this clone: Its antigen is undetermined.

Trimming took 5 bases from V and 8 from J, leaving 18 bases between them. The CDR3 has 14 residues. Germline CDR1 SGHTA, CDR2 FQGNSA. Profiled with immunoSEQ multiplex PCR; TCRdb holds only in-frame clones, not every one. The data contain fewer than 120,000 clones, roughly 87% of them singletons. Sequencing was performed on PBMCs. The genes are TRBV7-2 and TRBJ1-2, with TRBD1 as a possible D gene (5 bases). The source of this sequence is a woman younger than 35 in good health and CMV-seronegative. The DNA of the CDR3 is TGTGCCAGCAGCCCATTGTCCGGGGGTGGGGGCTACACCTTC. It encodes CASSPLSGGGGYTF.